Here is one T cell receptor beta chain with its context. What it binds is unknown. Germline CDR1 LGHDT, CDR2 YNNKEL (reference sequence). The CDR3 consists of 18 residues. TCR beta cDNA was generated via 5'RACE template switching incorporating UMIs. Following a re-call of the 5' RACE reads, TCRdb has one entry per CDR3 protein and lacks DNA. The sample has about 460,000 distinct CDR3 sequences. The data derive from a study of T cells expressing NK-cell markers. Background on the study: With respect to HCMV, most of the eight sequenced donors were seropositive, and one was seronegative.

Study findings and constraints: About six of the donors carried dominant NKG2C+ clonotypes that took up about 1.0-8% of their CD8+ T cells.

The receptor was isolated from a woman in her forties or fifties in good health. The sequencing sample was made of blood T cells: a sorted CD56 or NKG2C T cell subset, CD4+ or CD8+ T cells, or bulk PBMC T cells (not recorded which). This chain uses TRBV3-1 with TRBJ2-3; TCRdb returns TRBD2, unconfirmable since there is no DNA. The CDR3 spells CASSQVLAGLPGTDTQYF.